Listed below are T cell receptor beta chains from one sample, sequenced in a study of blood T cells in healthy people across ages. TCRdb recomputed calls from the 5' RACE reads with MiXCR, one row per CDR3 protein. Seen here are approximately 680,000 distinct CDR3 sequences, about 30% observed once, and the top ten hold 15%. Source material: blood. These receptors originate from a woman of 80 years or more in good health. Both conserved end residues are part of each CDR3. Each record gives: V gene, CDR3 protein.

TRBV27,CASSANRVVEQYF
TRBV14,CASSQDQEYTEAFF
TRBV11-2,CASSLGPGDNSPLHF
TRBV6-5,CASSGTGRIQYF
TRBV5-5,CASSLSGTASSYNEQFF
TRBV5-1,CASSPGQNRPQHF
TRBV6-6,CASSYRTGFATDTQYF
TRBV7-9,CASSSGGPSKGEQYF
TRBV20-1,CSAQQGYGYTF
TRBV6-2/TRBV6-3,CASRSTSDSGKYF
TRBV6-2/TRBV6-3,CASRESSKNIQYF
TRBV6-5,CASSPYTDSNYGYTF
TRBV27,CASSLSKNNEQFF
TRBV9,CASSVLAHGEQYF
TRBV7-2,CASSQRTVSATNEKLFF
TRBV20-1,CSVGQGRYEQYF
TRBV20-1,CSASRWEGIYNEQFF
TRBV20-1,CSARDSRGTGGNTEAFF
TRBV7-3,CASSPIAGALESQYF
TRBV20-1,CSAETSGEETQYF
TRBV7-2,CASSSQGQGIYSNQPQHF
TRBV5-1,CASSWGTATGTDTQYF
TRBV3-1,CASSPGNQPQHF
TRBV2,CASKRLTNVGNQPQHF
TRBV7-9,CASSFPRGEQYF
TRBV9,CASASGFQETQYF
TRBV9,CASSVAGLAGGPLTGELFF
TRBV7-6,CASSHDRGFEKLFF
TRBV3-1,CANSQVVGGYRPNTGELFF
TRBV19,CASRDSRGLYNEQFF
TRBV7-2,CASSSEGGREQYF
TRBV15,CATSRGDSDTDTQYF
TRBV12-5,CASGLGRGGIEQFF
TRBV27,CASSFGFQYEQYF
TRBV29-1,CSVEDPGRGRLAGQETQYF
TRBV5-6,CASSFNQETQYF
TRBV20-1,CSASDSVYGYTF
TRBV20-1,CSARVPRGLSSTDTQYF
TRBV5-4,CASSSGSSQETQYF
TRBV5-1,CTSSFGGPQETQYF
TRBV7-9,CASSTSGGSEYF
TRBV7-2,CASNLISGGSTGELFF
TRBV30,CAWSVLPRYEQYF
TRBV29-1,CSVSGTLRTDTQYF
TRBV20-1,CSAFDRGPTFSNYGYTF
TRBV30,CAGSGGPNQPQHF